The entry below describes one TCR beta chain. The CDR3 is 19 residues long. Trimming took off 0 bases at V and 8 bases at J, with 26 bases between the two ends. CDR1 LGHNA and CDR2 YSLEER come from the germline V gene. The data derive from a study of shared clonotypes between healthy human individuals. Assay: immunoSEQ multiplex PCR; the TCRdb copy retains only in-frame clones and omits some. The data show roughly 1.4 million clones, with around 98.5% seen just once and about 0.4% held by the top ten. The sequence came from a man aged 25-45 years in good health. The source material was naive CD4+ T cells sorted from blood. The sample's subset: CD45RA+ positively selected. This rearrangement joins TRBV4-3 to TRBJ2-1, with a weak D call TRBD2 (6 bases). The CDR3 here is CASSQEGWYKRAGFDEQFF. CDR3 nucleotides: TGCGCCAGCAGCCAAGAGGGGTGGTACAAGAGAGCGGGTTTTGATGAGCAGTTCTTC.